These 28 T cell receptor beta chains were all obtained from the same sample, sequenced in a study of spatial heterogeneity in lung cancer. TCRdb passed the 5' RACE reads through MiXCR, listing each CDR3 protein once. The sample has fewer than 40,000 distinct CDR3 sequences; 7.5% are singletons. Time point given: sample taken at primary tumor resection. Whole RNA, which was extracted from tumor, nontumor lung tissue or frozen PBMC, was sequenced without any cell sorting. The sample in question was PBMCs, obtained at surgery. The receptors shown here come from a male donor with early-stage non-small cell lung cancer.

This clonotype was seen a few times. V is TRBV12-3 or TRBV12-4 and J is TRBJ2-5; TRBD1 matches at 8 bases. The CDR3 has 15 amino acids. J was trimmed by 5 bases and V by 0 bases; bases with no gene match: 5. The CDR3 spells CASSLAQGAVETQYF. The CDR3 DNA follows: TGTGCCAGCAGTTTAGCGCAGGGGGCTGTTGAGACCCAGTACTTC.

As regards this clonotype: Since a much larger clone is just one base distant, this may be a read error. CDR3 in amino acids: CAINSPGTSGSVDTQYF. The CDR3 nucleotides are TGTGCCATCAATAGCCCCGGGACTAGCGGGAGTGTAGATACGCAGTATTTT. This rearrangement joins TRBV10-3 to TRBJ2-3; 14 positions agree with TRBD2. V was pared by 7 bases and J by 5 bases, with 11 bases of the junction left unmatched. CDR3 length equals 17 residues. Germline-derived CDR1 and CDR2 are ENHRY and SYGVKD.

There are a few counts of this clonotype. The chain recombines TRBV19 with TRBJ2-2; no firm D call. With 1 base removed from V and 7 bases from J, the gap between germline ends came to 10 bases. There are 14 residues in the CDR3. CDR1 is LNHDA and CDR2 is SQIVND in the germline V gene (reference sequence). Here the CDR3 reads CASSIVQAVGELFF. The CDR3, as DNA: TGTGCCAGTAGTATAGTTCAGGCTGTCGGGGAGCTGTTTTTT.

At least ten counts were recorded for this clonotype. This chain's CDR3 is CASSQDPLAGGLSTGELFF. CDR3 bases: TGCGCCAGCAGCCAAGATCCACTAGCGGGAGGGCTGAGCACCGGGGAGCTGTTTTTT. The rearrangement uses TRBV4-3 and TRBJ2-2; the match to TRBD2 covers 13 bases. The CDR3 spans 19 residues. The V gene end was trimmed by 0 bases and the J gene end by 4 bases; junction bases not matched to a gene: 8. From germline, CDR1 is LGHNA and CDR2 YSLEER.

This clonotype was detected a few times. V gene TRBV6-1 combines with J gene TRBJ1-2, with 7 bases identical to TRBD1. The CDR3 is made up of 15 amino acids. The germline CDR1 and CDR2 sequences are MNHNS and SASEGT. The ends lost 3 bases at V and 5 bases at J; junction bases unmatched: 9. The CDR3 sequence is CASSDGTDPRYGYTF. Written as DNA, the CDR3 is TGTGCCAGCAGTGACGGGACAGACCCGAGGTATGGCTACACCTTC.

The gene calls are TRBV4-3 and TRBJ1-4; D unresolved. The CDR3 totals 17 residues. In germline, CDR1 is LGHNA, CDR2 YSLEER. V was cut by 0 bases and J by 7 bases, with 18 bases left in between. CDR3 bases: TGCGCCAGCAGCCAAGATGGATCGGGGAGCGCATTTGAAAAACTGTTTTTT. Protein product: CASSQDGSGSAFEKLFF.

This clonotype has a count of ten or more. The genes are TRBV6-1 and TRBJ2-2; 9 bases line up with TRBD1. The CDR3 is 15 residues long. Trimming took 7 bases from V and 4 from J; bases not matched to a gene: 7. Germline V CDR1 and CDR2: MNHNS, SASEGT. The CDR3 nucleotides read TGTGCCAGCACGGGGACAGGGAGGGTCACCGGGGAGCTGTTTTTT. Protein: CASTGTGRVTGELFF.

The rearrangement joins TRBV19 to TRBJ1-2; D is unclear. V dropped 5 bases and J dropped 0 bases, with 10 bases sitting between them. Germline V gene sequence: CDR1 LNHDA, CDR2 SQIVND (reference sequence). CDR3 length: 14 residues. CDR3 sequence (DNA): TGTGCCAGTAGTCCTTTCGGGTCTAACTATGGCTACACCTTC. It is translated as CASSPFGSNYGYTF.

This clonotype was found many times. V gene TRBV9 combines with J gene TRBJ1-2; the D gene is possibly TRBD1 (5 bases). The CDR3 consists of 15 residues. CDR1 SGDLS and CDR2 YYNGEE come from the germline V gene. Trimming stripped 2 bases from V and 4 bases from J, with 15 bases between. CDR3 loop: CASSVGRSLFYGYTF. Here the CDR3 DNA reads TGTGCCAGCAGCGTGGGACGGAGTCTTTTCTATGGCTACACCTTC.

The CDR3 is CASSHKREGRYNEQFF. DNA for the CDR3: TGTGCCAGCAGCCATAAGCGGGAGGGCCGGTACAATGAGCAGTTCTTC. The rearrangement joins TRBV21-1 to TRBJ2-1; the table's D call of TRBD2 was not tested on the DNA. TRBV21-1 represents a pseudogene. CDR3 size: 16 residues.

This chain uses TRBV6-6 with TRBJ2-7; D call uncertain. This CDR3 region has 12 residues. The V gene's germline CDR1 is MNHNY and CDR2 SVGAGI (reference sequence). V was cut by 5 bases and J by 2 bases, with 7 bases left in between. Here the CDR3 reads CASSTVTYEQYV. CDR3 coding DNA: TGTGCCAGCAGTACGGTCACCTACGAGCAGTACGTC.

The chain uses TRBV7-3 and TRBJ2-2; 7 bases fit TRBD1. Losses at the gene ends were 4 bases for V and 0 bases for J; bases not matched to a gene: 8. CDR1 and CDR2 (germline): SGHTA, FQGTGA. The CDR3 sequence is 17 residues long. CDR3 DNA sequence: TGTGCCAGCAGCTCGGGGACCAGGGGGACGAACACCGGGGAGCTGTTTTTT. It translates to CASSSGTRGTNTGELFF.

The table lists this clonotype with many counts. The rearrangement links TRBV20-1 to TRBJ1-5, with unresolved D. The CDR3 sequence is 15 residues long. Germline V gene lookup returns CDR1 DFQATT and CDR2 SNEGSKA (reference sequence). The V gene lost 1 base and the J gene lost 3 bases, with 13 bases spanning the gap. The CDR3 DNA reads TGCAGTGCTAGAGCGTCGGCTCAGTTCAATCAGCCCCAGCATTTT. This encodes CSARASAQFNQPQHF.

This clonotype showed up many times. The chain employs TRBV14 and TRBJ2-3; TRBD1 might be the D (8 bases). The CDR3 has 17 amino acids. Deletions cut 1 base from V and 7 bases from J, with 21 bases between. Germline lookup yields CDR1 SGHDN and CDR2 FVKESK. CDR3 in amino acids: CASSQGTTGGARNTQYF. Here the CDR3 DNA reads TGTGCCAGCAGCCAAGGAACAACAGGGGGGGCCCGAAATACGCAGTATTTT.

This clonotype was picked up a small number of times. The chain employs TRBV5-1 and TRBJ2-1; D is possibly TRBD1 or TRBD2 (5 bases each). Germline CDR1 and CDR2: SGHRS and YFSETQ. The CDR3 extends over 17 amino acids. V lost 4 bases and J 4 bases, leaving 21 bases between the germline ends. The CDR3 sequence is CASSPPTGTDKYNEQFF. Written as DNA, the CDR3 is TGCGCCAGCAGCCCCCCGACCGGGACCGACAAGTACAATGAGCAGTTCTTC.

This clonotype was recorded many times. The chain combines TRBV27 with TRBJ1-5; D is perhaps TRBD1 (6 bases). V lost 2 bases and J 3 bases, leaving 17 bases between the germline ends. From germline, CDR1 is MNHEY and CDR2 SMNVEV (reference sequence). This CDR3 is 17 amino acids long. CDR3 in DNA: TGTGCCAGCAGTTTAACCTCAACAGGGATCTCCAATCAGCCCCAGCATTTT. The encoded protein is CASSLTSTGISNQPQHF.

CDR3 nucleotides: TGCGCCAGCAGCTTGGATCGTCGTAATAATTCACCCCTCCACTTT. Amino acids: CASSLDRRNNSPLHF. The chain carries TRBV5-1 and TRBJ1-6; D is undetermined. Trimming removed 0 bases at V and 5 bases at J, with 9 bases between. Germline V lookup: CDR1 SGHRS, CDR2 YFSETQ. This CDR3 is built from 15 residues. The full variable domain, with the rest looked up from reference TRBV5-1 and TRBJ1-6, is KAGVTQTPRYLIKTRGQQVTLSCSPISGHRSVSWYQQTPGQGLQFLFEYFSETQRNKGNFPGRFSGRQFSNSRSEMNVSTLELGDSALYLCASSLDRRNNSPLHFGNGTRLTVT.

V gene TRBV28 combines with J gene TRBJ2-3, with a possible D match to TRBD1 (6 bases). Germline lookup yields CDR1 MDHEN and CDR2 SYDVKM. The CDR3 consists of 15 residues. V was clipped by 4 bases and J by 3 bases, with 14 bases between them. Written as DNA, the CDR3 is TGTGCCAGCAGTTCCCCCGCAGGGGTGACAGATACGCAGTATTTT. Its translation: CASSSPAGVTDTQYF. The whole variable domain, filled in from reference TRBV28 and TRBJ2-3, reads DVKVTQSSRYLVKRTGEKVFLECVQDMDHENMFWYRQDPGLGLRLIYFSYDVKMKEKGDIPEGYSVSREKKERFSLILESASTNQTSMYLCASSSPAGVTDTQYFGPGTRLTVL.

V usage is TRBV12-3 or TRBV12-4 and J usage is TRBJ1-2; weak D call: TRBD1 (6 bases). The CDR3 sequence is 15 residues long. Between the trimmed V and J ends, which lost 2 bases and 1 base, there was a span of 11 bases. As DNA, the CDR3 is TGTGCCAGCAGTTTAAGGGGGAGGGGTAACTATGGCTACACCTTC. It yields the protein CASSLRGRGNYGYTF.

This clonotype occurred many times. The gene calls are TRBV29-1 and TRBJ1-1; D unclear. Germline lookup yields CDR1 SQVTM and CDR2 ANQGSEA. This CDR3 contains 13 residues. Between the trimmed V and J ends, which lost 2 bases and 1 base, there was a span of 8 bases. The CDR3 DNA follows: TGCAGCGTTGAATCCCCCCCGAACACTGAAGCTTTCTTT. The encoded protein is CSVESPPNTEAFF.

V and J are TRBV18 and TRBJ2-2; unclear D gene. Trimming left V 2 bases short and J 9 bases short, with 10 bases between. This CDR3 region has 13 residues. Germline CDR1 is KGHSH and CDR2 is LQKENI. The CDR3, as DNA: TGTGCCAGCTCACCAGGAGCAACCAGGGAGCTGTTTTTT. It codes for CASSPGATRELFF.

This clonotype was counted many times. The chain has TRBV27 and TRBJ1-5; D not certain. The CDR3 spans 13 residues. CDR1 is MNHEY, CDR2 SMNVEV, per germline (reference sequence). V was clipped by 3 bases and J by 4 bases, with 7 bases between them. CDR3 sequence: CASSFGGNQPQHF. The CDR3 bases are TGTGCCAGCAGTTTCGGTGGAAATCAGCCCCAGCATTTT.

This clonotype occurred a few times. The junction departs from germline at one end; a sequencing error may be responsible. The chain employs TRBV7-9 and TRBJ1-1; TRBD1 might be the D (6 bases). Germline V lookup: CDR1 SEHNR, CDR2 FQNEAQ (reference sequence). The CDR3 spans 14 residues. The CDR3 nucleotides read TGTGCCAACAGCCGCGGACAGCCGCAATCTGAAGCTTTCTTT. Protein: CANSRGQPQSEAFF.

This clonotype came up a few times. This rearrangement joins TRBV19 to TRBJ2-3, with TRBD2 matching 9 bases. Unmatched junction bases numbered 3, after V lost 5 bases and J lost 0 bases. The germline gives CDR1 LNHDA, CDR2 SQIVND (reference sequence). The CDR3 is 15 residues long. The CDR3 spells CASSPTSGSTDTQYF. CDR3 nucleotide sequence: TGTGCCAGTAGTCCAACTAGCGGGAGCACAGATACGCAGTATTTT.

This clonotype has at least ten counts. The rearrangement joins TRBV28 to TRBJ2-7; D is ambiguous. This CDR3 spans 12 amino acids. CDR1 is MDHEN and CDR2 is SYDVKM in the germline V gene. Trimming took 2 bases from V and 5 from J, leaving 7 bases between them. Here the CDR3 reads CASSLIGHEQYV. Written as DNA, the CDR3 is TGTGCCAGCAGTTTAATTGGCCACGAGCAGTACGTC.

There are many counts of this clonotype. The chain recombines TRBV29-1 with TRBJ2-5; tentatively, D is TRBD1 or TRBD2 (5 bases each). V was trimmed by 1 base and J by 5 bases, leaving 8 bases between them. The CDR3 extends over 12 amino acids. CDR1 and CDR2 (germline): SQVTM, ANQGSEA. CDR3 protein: CSVEGGLETQYF. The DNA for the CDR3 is TGCAGCGTTGAAGGGGGGTTGGAGACCCAGTACTTC.

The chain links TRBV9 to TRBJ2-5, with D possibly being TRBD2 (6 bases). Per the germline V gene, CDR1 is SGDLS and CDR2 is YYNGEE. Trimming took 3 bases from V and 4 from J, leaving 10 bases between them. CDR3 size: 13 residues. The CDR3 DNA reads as TGTGCCAGCAGCGGGAGGGCCGGAGAGACCCAGTACTTC. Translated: CASSGRAGETQYF.

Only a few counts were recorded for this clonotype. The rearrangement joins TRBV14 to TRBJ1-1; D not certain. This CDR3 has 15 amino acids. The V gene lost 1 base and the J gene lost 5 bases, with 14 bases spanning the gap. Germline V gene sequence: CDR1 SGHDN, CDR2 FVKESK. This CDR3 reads CASSQGLPGQTEAFF. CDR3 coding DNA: TGTGCCAGCAGCCAAGGTTTACCTGGGCAGACTGAAGCTTTCTTT.